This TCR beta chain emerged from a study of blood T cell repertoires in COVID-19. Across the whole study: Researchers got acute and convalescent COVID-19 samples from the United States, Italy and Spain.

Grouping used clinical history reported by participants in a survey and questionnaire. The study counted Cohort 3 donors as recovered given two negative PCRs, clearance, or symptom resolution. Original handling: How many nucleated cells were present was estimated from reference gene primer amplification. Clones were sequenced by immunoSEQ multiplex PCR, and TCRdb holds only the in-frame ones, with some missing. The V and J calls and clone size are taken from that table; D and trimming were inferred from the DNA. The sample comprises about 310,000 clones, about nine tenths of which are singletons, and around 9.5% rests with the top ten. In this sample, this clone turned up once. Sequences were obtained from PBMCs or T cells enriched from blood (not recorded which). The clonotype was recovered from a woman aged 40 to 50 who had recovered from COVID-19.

CDR3: CSARPTGSVFF. The CDR3 region has the DNA TGCAGTGCTAGGCCGACAGGGTCGGTTTTCTTT. The V gene is TRBV20-1, the J gene TRBJ1-1; 7 positions match TRBD1. V lost 3 bases to trimming and J lost 13 bases; unmatched junction nucleotides: 8. Per germline, CDR1 DFQATT and CDR2 SNEGSKA (reference sequence). CDR3 length: 11 amino acids.